The source of this T cell receptor beta chain is a study of radiotherapy plus CTLA-4 blockade in lung cancer listed by TCRdb under 2018. For the wider study: Objective responses occurred in about 19% of enrolled patients, and 30% to 35% achieved disease control. Here is what the overall study found, with its caveats: After treatment with radiotherapy and ipilimumab, TCR clones that originated in tumors expanded in peripheral blood. Increased serum interferon-beta after radiation, together with early dynamic changes in blood T cell clones, were reported to be the strongest predictors of response.

The study tested focal radiation therapy combined with CTLA-4 blockade (ipilimumab) in patients with chemo-refractory metastatic non-small-cell lung cancer. In this sample, this clone turned up once. This receptor's antigen is unknown. Base quality data are lacking; no much larger clone is found one base away. The germline V gene encodes CDR1 LGHNA and CDR2 YSLEER. V trim: 3 bases; J trim: 5 bases; unmatched bases: 8. The CDR3 runs 17 residues from the cysteine to the phenylalanine. Just CDR3 DNA is preserved here, 51 bases in frame from base 1. Library construction relied on the immunoSEQ multiplex PCR assay. TCRdb retrieved this table from immuneACCESS and kept in-frame rearrangements only. Not all clones are present; in checked studies, unresolved V genes account for under half, and no reason is known for the remainder. This sample gives around 44,000 clones in total; roughly three quarters of them show up just once. 2.6% of the sample goes to the ten largest clones.

The chain joins TRBV4-3 to TRBJ2-3; the junction holds 13 bases that match TRBD2. The sequences come from peripheral blood, collected from a patient treated with radiotherapy plus ipilimumab. This receptor was obtained from a human donor with non-small cell lung cancer whose response to radiotherapy plus ipilimumab could not be evaluated. The DNA is TGCGCCAGCAGCCAGAGATGGACTAGCGGGGGAGAAGATACGCAGTATTTT. This codes for CASSQRWTSGGEDTQYF.